The 9 T cell receptor beta chains given below trace back to one sample, sequenced in a study of cytomegalovirus exposure and HLA in healthy donors. Vbeta (60) and Jbeta (13) primers were used in the PCR. Assay: immunoSEQ multiplex PCR; the TCRdb copy retains only in-frame clones and omits some. Of about 120,000 clones in the sample, approximately 9.4% were seen once. The sample taken for sequencing was PBMCs. The receptors here all came from a man aged 25 to 40 in good health and CMV-seronegative.

V gene TRBV6-5 combines with J gene TRBJ1-6; D gene uncertain. Between the trimmed V and J ends, which lost 0 bases and 5 bases, there was a span of 5 bases. Germline V gene lookup returns CDR1 MNHEY and CDR2 SVGAGI. The CDR3 sequence is 14 residues long. The CDR3 DNA reads TGTGCCAGCAGTTACTCCCCAGATAATTCACCCCTCCACTTT. It codes for CASSYSPDNSPLHF.

The chain joins TRBV29-1 to TRBJ1-1; possibly TRBD1 for D (6 bases). CDR3 length equals 13 residues. Looked up from germline, CDR1 is SQVTM and CDR2 is ANQGSEA. V was pared by 6 bases and J by 0 bases, with 11 bases between. The CDR3 nucleotides read TGCAGCGTGGGGTGGACAGTGAACACTGAAGCTTTCTTT. It translates to CSVGWTVNTEAFF.

The V and J genes are TRBV19 and TRBJ2-1, with 8 bases identical to TRBD1. Germline V gene data show CDR1 as LNHDA and CDR2 as SQIVND (reference sequence). The CDR3 covers 15 residues. V gave up 4 bases and J gave up 1 base; unmatched junction bases: 3. The CDR3 region is CASSTRTGSYNEQFF. CDR3 nucleotide sequence: TGTGCCAGTAGTACCAGGACAGGGTCCTACAATGAGCAGTTCTTC.

The sample holds a few counts of this clone. The rearrangement links TRBV7-9 to TRBJ1-1; no reliable D call. Trimming cost V 3 bases and J 1 base, with 12 bases left between them. Germline V lookup: CDR1 SEHNR, CDR2 FQNEAQ (reference sequence). This CDR3 has 15 amino acids. CDR3 sequence: CASSFEGQRNTEAFF. As DNA, the CDR3 is TGTGCCAGCAGCTTTGAGGGCCAGAGGAACACTGAAGCTTTCTTT.

The rearrangement joins TRBV30 to TRBJ1-2, with D unclear. Germline CDR1 GTSNPN, CDR2 SVGIG (reference sequence). This CDR3 is 12 amino acids long. Trimming left V 4 bases short and J 0 bases short, with 6 bases between. The CDR3: CAWTGPNYGYTF. The CDR3 nucleotides are TGTGCCTGGACAGGCCCTAACTATGGCTACACCTTC.

The chain uses TRBV11-2 and TRBJ2-2; D unclear. Germline loops: CDR1 SGHAT, CDR2 FQNNGV. The CDR3 is 15 residues long. V was cut by 2 bases and J by 1 base, with 8 bases left in between. The CDR3 spells CASSLKALNTGELFF. The CDR3 DNA reads as TGTGCCAGCAGCTTAAAAGCGCTGAACACCGGGGAGCTGTTTTTT.

This chain connects TRBV7-9 to TRBJ1-2; no definite D call. V was cut by 2 bases and J by 4 bases, with 8 bases left in between. This CDR3 region has 13 residues. Germline V gene lookup returns CDR1 SEHNR and CDR2 FQNEAQ (reference sequence). The CDR3 loop is CASSLTGIYGYTF. CDR3 DNA sequence: TGTGCCAGCAGCTTAACGGGTATCTATGGCTACACCTTC.

This clone has more than one count but fewer than ten. This chain joins TRBV7-2 and TRBJ1-4; D remains unclear. CDR3 size: 15 residues. The germline CDR1 and CDR2 sequences are SGHTA and FQGNSA. V shed 1 base and J shed 5 bases, with 11 bases lying between them. The chain's CDR3 is CASSLGRSGNEKLFF. The DNA of the CDR3 is TGTGCCAGCAGCTTAGGGAGAAGTGGAAATGAAAAACTGTTTTTT.

This clone turned up a few times. The chain employs TRBV19 and TRBJ2-2; D gene ambiguous. Germline loops: CDR1 LNHDA, CDR2 SQIVND (reference sequence). The CDR3 consists of 13 residues. V shed 3 bases and J shed 6 bases, with 8 bases lying between them. CDR3 nucleotide sequence: TGTGCCAGTAGTATCGGGTTAGCCGGGGAGCTGTTTTTT. Its translation is CASSIGLAGELFF.